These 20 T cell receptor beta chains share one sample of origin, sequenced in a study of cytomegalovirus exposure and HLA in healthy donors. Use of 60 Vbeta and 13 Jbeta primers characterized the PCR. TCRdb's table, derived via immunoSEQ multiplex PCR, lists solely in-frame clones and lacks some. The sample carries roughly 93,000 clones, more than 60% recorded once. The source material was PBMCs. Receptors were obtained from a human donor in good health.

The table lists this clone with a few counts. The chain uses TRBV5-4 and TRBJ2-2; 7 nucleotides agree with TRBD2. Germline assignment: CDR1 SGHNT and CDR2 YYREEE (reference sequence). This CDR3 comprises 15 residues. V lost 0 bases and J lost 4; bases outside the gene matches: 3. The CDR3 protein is CASSLGTRGTGELFF. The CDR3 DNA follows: TGTGCCAGCAGCTTGGGGACTAGAGGCACCGGGGAGCTGTTTTTT.

The CDR3 DNA reads as TGTGCCAGTAGTAAACAGGGGGGAGGCACCGGGGAGCTGTTTTTT. Translating gives CASSKQGGGTGELFF. The chain recombines TRBV19 with TRBJ2-2; 8 nucleotides match TRBD1. V dropped 4 bases and J dropped 4; count of bases not matched to a gene: 5. The CDR3 contains 15 residues. Germline-derived CDR1 and CDR2 are LNHDA and SQIVND (reference sequence).

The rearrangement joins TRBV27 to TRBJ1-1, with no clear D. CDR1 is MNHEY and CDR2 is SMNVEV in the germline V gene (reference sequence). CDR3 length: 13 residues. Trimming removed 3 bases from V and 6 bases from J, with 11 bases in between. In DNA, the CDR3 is TGTGCCAGCAGTTTCCGGGGATTCTCTGAAGCTTTCTTT. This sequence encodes CASSFRGFSEAFF.

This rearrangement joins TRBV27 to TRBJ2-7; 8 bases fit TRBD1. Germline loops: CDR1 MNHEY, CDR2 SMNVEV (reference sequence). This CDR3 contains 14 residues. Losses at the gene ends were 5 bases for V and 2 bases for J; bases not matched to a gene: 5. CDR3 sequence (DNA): TGTGCCAGCAGTATGACAGGGGCGACCTACGAGCAGTACTTC. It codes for CASSMTGATYEQYF.

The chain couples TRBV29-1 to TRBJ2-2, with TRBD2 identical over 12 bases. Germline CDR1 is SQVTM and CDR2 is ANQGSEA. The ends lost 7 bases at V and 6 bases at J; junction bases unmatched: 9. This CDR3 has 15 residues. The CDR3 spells CSASSGGGMAGELFF. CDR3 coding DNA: TGCAGCGCTTCTAGCGGGGGGGGAATGGCCGGGGAGCTGTTTTTT.

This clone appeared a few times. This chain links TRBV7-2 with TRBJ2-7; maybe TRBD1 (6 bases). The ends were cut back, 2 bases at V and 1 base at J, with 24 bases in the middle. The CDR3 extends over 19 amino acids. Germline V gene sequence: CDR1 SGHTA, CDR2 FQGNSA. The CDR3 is CASSLKSSSSGRGSYEQYF. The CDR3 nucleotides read TGTGCCAGCAGCTTAAAATCTTCCAGTAGTGGCAGGGGATCCTACGAGCAGTACTTC.

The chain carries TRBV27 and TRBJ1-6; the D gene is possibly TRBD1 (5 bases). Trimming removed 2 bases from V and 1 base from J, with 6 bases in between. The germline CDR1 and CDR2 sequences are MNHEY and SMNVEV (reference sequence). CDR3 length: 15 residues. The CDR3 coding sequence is TGTGCCAGCAGTTTAAGACAGTCCTATAATTCACCCCTCCACTTT. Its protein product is CASSLRQSYNSPLHF.

For the CDR3, the DNA is TGTGCCAGCAGCTTGAACAGGGGAAAGGAGCAGTTCTTC. This gives the protein CASSLNRGKEQFF. The chain recombines TRBV5-6 with TRBJ2-1; 7 nucleotides align to TRBD1. Unmatched junction bases numbered 5, after V lost 1 base and J lost 10 bases. Per germline, CDR1 SGHDT and CDR2 YYEEEE. The CDR3 is made up of 13 amino acids.

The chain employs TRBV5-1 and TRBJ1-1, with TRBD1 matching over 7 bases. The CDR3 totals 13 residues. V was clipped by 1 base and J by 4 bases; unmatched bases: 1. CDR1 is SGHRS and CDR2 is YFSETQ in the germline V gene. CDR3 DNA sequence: TGCGCCAGCAGCTTGACAGGGGTCACTGAAGCTTTCTTT. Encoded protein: CASSLTGVTEAFF.

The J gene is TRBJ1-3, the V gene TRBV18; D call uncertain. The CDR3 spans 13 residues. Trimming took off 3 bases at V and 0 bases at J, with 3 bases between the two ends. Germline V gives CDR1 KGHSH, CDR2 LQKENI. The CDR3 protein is CASSPLSGNTIYF. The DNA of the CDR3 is TGTGCCAGCTCACCTCTCTCTGGAAACACCATATATTTT. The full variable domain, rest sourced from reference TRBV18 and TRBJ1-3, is NAGVMQNPRHLVRRRGQEARLRCSPMKGHSHVYWYRQLPEEGLKFMVYLQKENIIDESGMPKERFSAEFPKEGPSILRIQQVVRGDSAAYFCASSPLSGNTIYFGEGSWLTVV.

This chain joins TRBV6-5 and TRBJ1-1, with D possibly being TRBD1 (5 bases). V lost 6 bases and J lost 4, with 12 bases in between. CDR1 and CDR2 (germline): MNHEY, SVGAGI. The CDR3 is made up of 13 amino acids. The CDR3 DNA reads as TGTGCCAGCAGGCGGGGGAGTGCCACTGAAGCTTTCTTT. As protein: CASRRGSATEAFF.

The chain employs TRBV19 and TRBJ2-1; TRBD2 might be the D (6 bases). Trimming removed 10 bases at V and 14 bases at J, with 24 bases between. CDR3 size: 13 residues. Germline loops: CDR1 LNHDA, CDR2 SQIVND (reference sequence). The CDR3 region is CATKIAPGGVEFF. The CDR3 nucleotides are TGTGCCACCAAGATAGCGCCAGGCGGGGTGGAGTTCTTC.

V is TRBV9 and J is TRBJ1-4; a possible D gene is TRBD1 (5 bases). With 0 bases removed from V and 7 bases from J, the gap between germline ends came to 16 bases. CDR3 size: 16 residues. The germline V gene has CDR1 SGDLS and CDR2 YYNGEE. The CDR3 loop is CASSVALDWQGEKLFF. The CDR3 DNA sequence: TGTGCCAGCAGCGTAGCTCTTGACTGGCAGGGTGAAAAACTGTTTTTT.

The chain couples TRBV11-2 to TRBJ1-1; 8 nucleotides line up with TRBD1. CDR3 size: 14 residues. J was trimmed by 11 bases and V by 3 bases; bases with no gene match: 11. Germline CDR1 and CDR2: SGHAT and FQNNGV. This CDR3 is CASSFYRGSVSAFF. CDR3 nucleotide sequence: TGTGCCAGCAGCTTTTACAGGGGGTCTGTGTCGGCTTTCTTT.

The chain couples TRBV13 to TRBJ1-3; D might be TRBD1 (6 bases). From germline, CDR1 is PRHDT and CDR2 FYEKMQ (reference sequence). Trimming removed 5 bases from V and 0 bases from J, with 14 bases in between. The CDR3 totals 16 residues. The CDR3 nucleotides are TGTGCCAGCAGCGCAAGACAGGCAGGCTCTGGAAACACCATATATTTT. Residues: CASSARQAGSGNTIYF.

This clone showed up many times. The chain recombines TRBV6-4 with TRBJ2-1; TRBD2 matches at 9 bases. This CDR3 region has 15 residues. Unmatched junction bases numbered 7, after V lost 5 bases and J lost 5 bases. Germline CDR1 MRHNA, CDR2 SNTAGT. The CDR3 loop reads CASSISSGGNNEQFF. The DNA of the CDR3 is TGTGCCAGCAGTATCTCGAGCGGGGGGAACAATGAGCAGTTCTTC.

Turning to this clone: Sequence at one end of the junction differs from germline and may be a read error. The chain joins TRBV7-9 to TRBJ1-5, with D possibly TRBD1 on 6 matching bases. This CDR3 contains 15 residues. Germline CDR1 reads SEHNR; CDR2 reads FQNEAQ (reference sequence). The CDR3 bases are TGTTCCAGCAGCCCCACAGGGACGGGCAATCAGCCCCAGCATTTT. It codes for CSSSPTGTGNQPQHF.

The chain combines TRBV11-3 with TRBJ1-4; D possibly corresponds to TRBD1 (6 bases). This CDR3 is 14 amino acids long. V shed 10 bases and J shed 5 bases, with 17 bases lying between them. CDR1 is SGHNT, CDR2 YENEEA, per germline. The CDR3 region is CAIFIDRLNEKLFF. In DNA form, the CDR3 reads TGTGCCATATTCATCGACAGGTTGAATGAAAAACTGTTTTTT.

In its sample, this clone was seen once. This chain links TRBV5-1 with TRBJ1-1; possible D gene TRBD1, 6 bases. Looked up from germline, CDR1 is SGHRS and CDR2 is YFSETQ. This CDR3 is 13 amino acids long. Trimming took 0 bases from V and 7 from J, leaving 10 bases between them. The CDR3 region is CASSLEGVYEAFF. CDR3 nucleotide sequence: TGCGCCAGCAGCTTGGAGGGGGTTTATGAAGCTTTCTTT. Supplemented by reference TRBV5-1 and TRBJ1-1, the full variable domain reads KAGVTQTPRYLIKTRGQQVTLSCSPISGHRSVSWYQQTPGQGLQFLFEYFSETQRNKGNFPGRFSGRQFSNSRSEMNVSTLELGDSALYLCASSLEGVYEAFFGQGTRLTVV.

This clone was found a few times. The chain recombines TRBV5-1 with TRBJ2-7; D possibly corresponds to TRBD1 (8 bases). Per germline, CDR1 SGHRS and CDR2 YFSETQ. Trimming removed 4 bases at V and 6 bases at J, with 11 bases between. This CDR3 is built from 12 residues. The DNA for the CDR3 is TGCGCCAGCAGCCACAGGGGGGGCGAGCAGTACTTC. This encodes CASSHRGGEQYF.